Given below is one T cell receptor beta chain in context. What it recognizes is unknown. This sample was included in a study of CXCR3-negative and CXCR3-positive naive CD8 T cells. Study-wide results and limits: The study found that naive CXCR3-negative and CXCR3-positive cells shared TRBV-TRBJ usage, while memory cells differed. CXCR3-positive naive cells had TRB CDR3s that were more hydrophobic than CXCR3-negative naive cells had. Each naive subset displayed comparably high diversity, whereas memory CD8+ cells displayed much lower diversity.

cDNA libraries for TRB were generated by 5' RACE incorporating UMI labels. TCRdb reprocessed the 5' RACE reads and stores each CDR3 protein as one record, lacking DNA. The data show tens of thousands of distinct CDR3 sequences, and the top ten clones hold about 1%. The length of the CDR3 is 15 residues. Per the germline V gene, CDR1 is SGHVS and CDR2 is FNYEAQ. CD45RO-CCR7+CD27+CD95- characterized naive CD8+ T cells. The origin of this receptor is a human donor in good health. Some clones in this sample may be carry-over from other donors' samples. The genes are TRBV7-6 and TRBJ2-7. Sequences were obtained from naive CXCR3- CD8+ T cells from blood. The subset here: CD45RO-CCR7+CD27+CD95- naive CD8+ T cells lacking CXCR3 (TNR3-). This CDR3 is CASSLFTGPSYEQYF.